This entry concerns a single T cell receptor beta chain. The sample comes from a study of CD8 T cells in ankylosing spondylitis. Looked up from germline, CDR1 is SQVTM and CDR2 is ANQGSEA. The CDR3 runs to 15 residues. V lost 6 bases and J 0 bases, leaving 12 bases between the germline ends. TCRdb redid the calling of the 5' RACE reads with MiXCR, one entry per CDR3 protein. The repertoire consists of nearly 250,000 distinct CDR3 sequences, with roughly 32% occurring once and the leading ten covering around 4.2%. Sequencing was performed on blood, either unsorted or a sorted T cell fraction (not recorded which). The chain recombines TRBV29-1 with TRBJ1-6; weak D call: TRBD1 (5 bases). This receptor was obtained from a male donor with ankylosing spondylitis or in good health (not recorded which). In DNA, the CDR3 is TGCAGCGTCCGGGACGGGAGCTCCTATAATTCACCCCTCCACTTT. This sequence encodes CSVRDGSSYNSPLHF.